The following is a T cell receptor (beta chain) sequence with its context. What it binds is not known. The study ran the assay at deep level. Sequencing was performed with immunoSEQ multiplex PCR; in TCRdb, only in-frame clones are kept and a portion is missing. The table lists approximately 740,000 clones, 90% to 95% of them singletons, with less than 25% in the top ten. This CDR3 region has 15 residues. Germline V gene lookup returns CDR1 MDHEN and CDR2 SYDVKM. Trimming took off 4 bases at V and 5 bases at J, with 15 bases between the two ends. This record belongs to a study of shared clonotypes between healthy human individuals. Findings and limits, study-wide: A few donors showed sharing of about 5.5% of naive CD4 clonotypes.

Naive-designated CD8 cells lacked CD45RO, were positively enriched for CCR7, and omitted terminally differentiated effector memory CD45RA+ cells. The sequenced material came from naive CD8+ T cells sorted from blood. This clonotype originated in a man aged 30 to 45 in good health. The gene calls are TRBV28 and TRBJ2-1, with D possibly matching TRBD1 (5 bases). The CDR3 coding sequence is TGTGCCAGCAGTTCCCTGCAGGGTTTAGACAATGAGCAGTTCTTC. As protein: CASSSLQGLDNEQFF.